These 18 T cell receptor beta chains were sequenced from one sample in a study of CD8 T cells in Susac syndrome. RNA amounts of about 0.5 to 1 ug underwent reverse transcription with random hexamers. TCRdb independently ran MiXCR on the immunoSEQ multiplex PCR reads; one entry per CDR3 protein. The sample has a few hundred thousand distinct CDR3 sequences, around 85% seen once. The sequencing input was CD8+ T cells from PBMCs. The receptors derive from a human donor with multiple sclerosis.

The chain joins TRBV12-3 or TRBV12-4 to TRBJ2-1; 7 bases agree with TRBD2. With 5 bases clipped from V and 9 bases from J, the junction kept 16 bases outside the gene matches. The CDR3 has 16 residues. As DNA, the CDR3 is TGTGCCAGCAGTCCTCGAAGGGGCTCTGGGGGGGGTGAGCAGTTCTTC. Translating gives CASSPRRGSGGGEQFF.

The V call is TRBV19, the J call TRBJ2-7, with TRBD2 matching 8 bases. The CDR3 is 13 residues long. Losses at the gene ends were 6 bases for V and 3 bases for J; bases not matched to a gene: 4. Germline CDR1 is LNHDA and CDR2 is SQIVND (reference sequence). In DNA, the CDR3 is TGTGCCAGTAGCGTTCTAGCGGGCTACGAGCAGTACTTC. This gives the protein CASSVLAGYEQYF.

The V and J genes are TRBV7-2 and TRBJ2-5; no firm D call. The CDR3 covers 17 residues. CDR1 is SGHTA and CDR2 is FQGNSA in the germline V gene. Trimming cost V 5 bases and J 0 bases, with 19 bases left between them. The CDR3 DNA reads TGTGCCAGCAGCCGTAATCATGTCTTCAAGTACCAAGAGACCCAGTACTTC. As protein: CASSRNHVFKYQETQYF.

This sequence joins TRBV6-1 and TRBJ1-1, with D possibly matching TRBD1 (5 bases). From germline, CDR1 is MNHNS and CDR2 SASEGT. Between the trimmed V and J ends, which lost 8 bases and 4 bases, there was a span of 11 bases. The CDR3 length is 12 residues. This CDR3 reads CASAGRGTEAFF. Here the CDR3 DNA reads TGTGCCAGCGCGGGTAGGGGCACTGAAGCTTTCTTT.

The CDR3 region has the DNA TGTGCCAGCACCCAAGGGATCCTAAATACCTACGAGCAGTACTTC. Its translation: CASTQGILNTYEQYF. The chain couples TRBV28 to TRBJ2-7; D not resolved. Trimming shortened V by 7 bases and J by 2 bases, and 18 bases separated the two germline ends. Germline CDR1 is MDHEN and CDR2 is SYDVKM. The CDR3 loop spans 15 amino acids.

V usage is TRBV6-2 or TRBV6-3 and J usage is TRBJ2-3; 7 bases match TRBD2. Germline loops: CDR1 MNHEY, CDR2 SVGEGT. This CDR3 contains 14 residues. The J segment lost 0 bases and the V segment lost 6 bases, leaving 3 bases of the junction unmatched. The CDR3: CASSRDYSTDTQYF. Written as DNA, the CDR3 is TGTGCCAGCAGCCGGGACTACAGCACAGATACGCAGTATTTT.

The chain couples TRBV6-2 or TRBV6-3 to TRBJ1-5; D is perhaps TRBD1 (5 bases). V lost 8 bases to trimming and J lost 0 bases, with 11 bases between them. The CDR3 runs 14 residues. Germline V CDR1 and CDR2: MNHEY, SVGEGT. CDR3 nucleotides: TGTGCCAGCTCTGACAGACCTAGCAATCAGCCCCAGCATTTT. Translating gives CASSDRPSNQPQHF.

With regard to this clonotype: An end of the junction does not agree with germline; a read error may underlie this. The chain recombines TRBV20-1 with TRBJ2-4, with D tentatively TRBD2 (5 bases). The CDR3 is made up of 16 amino acids. Germline loops: CDR1 DFQATT, CDR2 SNEGSKA (reference sequence). In DNA, the CDR3 is TGCAGTGCTAGGTCGGGTCACGACCTAGCCAAAAGCATTCAGTACTTC. This translates into CSARSGHDLAKSIQYF.

J is TRBJ2-7 and V is TRBV10-3, with D perhaps TRBD2 (5 bases). The CDR3 is 14 amino acids. The germline V and J ends were trimmed by 10 bases and 0 bases, with 16 bases remaining between them. Germline V gene sequence: CDR1 ENHRY, CDR2 SYGVKD. The chain's CDR3 is CATTPGINSYEQYF. DNA of the CDR3: TGTGCCACCACCCCGGGGATAAACTCCTACGAGCAGTACTTC.

The chain is built from TRBV18 and TRBJ2-7; TRBD2 agrees at 7 bases. The V segment lost 5 bases and the J segment 5 bases; nucleotides outside the gene matches: 15. The CDR3 loop spans 16 amino acids. Germline V CDR1 and CDR2: KGHSH, LQKENI. This CDR3 reads CASSLSAGRTEDEQYF. Written as DNA, the CDR3 is TGTGCCAGCTCATTATCAGCGGGACGGACCGAGGACGAGCAGTACTTC.

The chain carries TRBV27 and TRBJ2-1, with a possible D match to TRBD2 (6 bases). Trimming shortened V by 11 bases and J by 5 bases, and 19 bases separated the two germline ends. The CDR3 covers 14 residues. Germline V lookup: CDR1 MNHEY, CDR2 SMNVEV (reference sequence). The DNA for the CDR3 is TGTGCCCAAGTCAGGACTACCCCCGACAATGAGCAGTTCTTC. Encoded protein: CAQVRTTPDNEQFF.

The chain uses TRBV6-2 or TRBV6-3 and TRBJ1-5; D ambiguous. Germline V CDR1 and CDR2: MNHEY, SVGEGT. The CDR3 totals 13 residues. Trimming took off 0 bases at V and 7 bases at J, with 7 bases between the two ends. This chain's CDR3 is CASSYSVGQPQHF. For the CDR3, the DNA is TGTGCCAGCAGTTACTCCGTGGGGCAGCCCCAGCATTTT.

DNA for the CDR3: TGTGCCAGCAGCTTAGAATCGGAGACCCAGTACTTC. It is translated as CASSLESETQYF. This rearrangement joins TRBV13 to TRBJ2-5; D remains unclear. V lost 1 base to trimming and J lost 5 bases, with 5 bases between them. Germline CDR1 PRHDT, CDR2 FYEKMQ (reference sequence). The CDR3 runs 12 residues.

V is TRBV5-6 and J is TRBJ1-2, with no clear D. This CDR3 has 13 residues. The V gene lost 6 bases and the J gene lost 3 bases, with 12 bases spanning the gap. Germline assignment: CDR1 SGHDT and CDR2 YYEEEE. In DNA form, the CDR3 reads TGTGCCAGCACCCTAGACGGTCACTATGGCTACACCTTC. Protein: CASTLDGHYGYTF.

The genes are TRBV29-1 and TRBJ2-3, with TRBD2 as a possible D gene (6 bases). CDR3 size: 14 residues. CDR1 and CDR2 (germline): SQVTM, ANQGSEA. V was cut by 2 bases and J by 11 bases, with 20 bases left in between. This CDR3 reads CSVELGGSAGKQYF. In nucleotides, the CDR3 is TGCAGCGTTGAACTTGGAGGGAGCGCCGGGAAGCAGTATTTT.

This clonotype came up a few times. This rearrangement joins TRBV23-1 to TRBJ2-6; D gene uncertain. TRBV23-1 falls under the ORF class, with uncertain function. The CDR3 consists of 16 residues. The CDR3 DNA reads as TGCGCAGAACTACCGGCAGCGTACTCTGGGGCCAACGTCCTGACTTTC. Translation gives CAELPAAYSGANVLTF.

The genes are TRBV9 and TRBJ2-5, with 7 bases matching TRBD1. J was trimmed by 5 bases and V by 2 bases; bases with no gene match: 6. Germline V gene data show CDR1 as SGDLS and CDR2 as YYNGEE. This CDR3 spans 14 amino acids. CDR3 sequence reads: CASSVRQGSETQYF. Here the CDR3 DNA reads TGTGCCAGCAGCGTTCGACAGGGATCGGAGACCCAGTACTTC.

The chain combines TRBV27 with TRBJ2-1; weak D call: TRBD2 (6 bases). V was pared by 3 bases and J by 3 bases, with 9 bases between. The germline V gene encodes CDR1 MNHEY and CDR2 SMNVEV (reference sequence). The CDR3 has 14 amino acids. The CDR3 nucleotides are TGTGCCAGCAGTTTCCAGGGACTCTACAATGAGCAGTTCTTC. Translating it yields CASSFQGLYNEQFF.